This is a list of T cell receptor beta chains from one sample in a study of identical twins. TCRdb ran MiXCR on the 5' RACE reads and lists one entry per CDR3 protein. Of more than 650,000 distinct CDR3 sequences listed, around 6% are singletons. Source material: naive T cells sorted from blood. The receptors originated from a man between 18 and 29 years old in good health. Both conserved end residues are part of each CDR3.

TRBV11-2	CASSLVLAGVYEQYF
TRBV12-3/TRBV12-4	CASSLLPYEQYF
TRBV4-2	CASSPKTGSYEQYF
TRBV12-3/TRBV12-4	CASSLERGLATNEQFF
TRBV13	CASSRGGLAGMQETQYF
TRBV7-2	CASSLGTSGSIETQYF
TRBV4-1	CASSPRQGAANEKLFF
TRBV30	CAWRERGYNEQFF
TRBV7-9	CASSSYQGQWANVLTF
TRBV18	CASSSSGANVLTF
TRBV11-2	CASSLDIGASTDTQYF
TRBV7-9	CASSTGETYVQYF
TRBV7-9	CASSPRGGATEAFF
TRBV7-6	CASSYILIRESGVTGELFF
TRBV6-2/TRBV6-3	CASTLPGLGTQHF
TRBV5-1	CASNTDRGREETQYF
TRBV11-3	CASSLFGSYNEQFF
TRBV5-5	CASSPTGTAETQYF
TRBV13	CASSYRDGLQYF
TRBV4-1	CASSQDLRTGGSGTQYF
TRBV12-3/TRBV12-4	CASRTGTSRPWNYNEQFF
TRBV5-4	CATKLGGGGSFYEQYF
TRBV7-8	CASSHDRNYGYTF
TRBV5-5	CASSPSPRQGMAEAFF
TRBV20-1	CSASTRPNNEQFF
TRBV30	CAWSSLAGGNNEQFF
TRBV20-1	CSARDKSLRDEQYF
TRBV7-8	CASSSGTGKRQPQHF
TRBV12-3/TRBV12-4	CASSISTSGFTDTQYF
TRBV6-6	CASGLQRGNEQFF
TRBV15	CATSRRGDTDTQYF
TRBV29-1	CSVKVGLLNEQFF
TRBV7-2	CASSTGQGRAGRDTQYF
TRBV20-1	CSASAPGGYVQYF
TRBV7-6	CASSLSWQGMYNEQFF
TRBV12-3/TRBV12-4	CASSPGVYGYTF
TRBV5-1	CASSLLQGETQYF
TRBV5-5	CASSPPGTTEAFF
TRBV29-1	CSVESGGNTEAFF
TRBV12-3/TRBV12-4	CASSLGQGAGQPQHF
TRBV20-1	CSASVRLAGHTDTQYF
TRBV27	CASSLLGTGFYEQYF
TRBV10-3	CAISERTGGGQPQHF
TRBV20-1	CSATMGGSGNTIYF
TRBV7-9	CASSLFAGNTDTQYF
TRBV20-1	CSARESGAQETQYF
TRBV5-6	CASSLFGVLAGSYNEQFF
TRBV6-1	CASTQTGNLYEQYF
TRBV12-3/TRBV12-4	CASSRRGGKIAKNIQYF
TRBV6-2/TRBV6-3	CASSRTHTYNEQFF
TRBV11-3	CASSLDQRTSHYNEQFF
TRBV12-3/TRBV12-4	CASSPDIQPQHF
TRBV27	CASSLSGISGYTF
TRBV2	CASSASTGVNTEAFF
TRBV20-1	CSAREGGGGNQPQHF
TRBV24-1	CATSALGAYNEQFF
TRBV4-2	CASSLRVRVTEAFF
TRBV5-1	CASTGTSGRGGNNEQFF
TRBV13	CASAPSAGPTYNEQFF